This T cell receptor (beta chain) was sequenced in a study of response to subunit inactivated influenza vaccine. Points from the study as a whole: Authors suggested each seasonal influenza vaccination recruits few new T cells.

Germline CDR1 reads DFQATT; CDR2 reads SNEGSKA (reference sequence). The length of the CDR3 is 10 residues. Trimming removed 6 bases from V and 4 bases from J, with 5 bases in between. TCRdb reprocessed the RT-PCR reads via MiXCR and lists one record per CDR3 protein. The sample includes hundreds of thousands of distinct CDR3 sequences, more than 15% of them seen just once. Only a few counts were recorded for this clonotype. Antigen: not known. This TCR was sampled from a man aged 50 or older who received an inactivated influenza vaccine. Sequencing used PBMCs from blood, obtained roughly 13 days after vaccination. The chain joins TRBV20-1 to TRBJ2-3; no firm D call. The DNA for the CDR3 is TGCAGTGCAATAGCAGATACGCAGTATTTT. Amino acid sequence: CSAIADTQYF.